One and the same sample provided the 6 T cell receptor beta chains below, sequenced in a study of CXCR3-negative and CXCR3-positive naive CD8 T cells. All TRB cDNA libraries came from 5' RACE performed with UMI labels. TCRdb re-called the 5' RACE reads and catalogs CDR3 proteins one per entry, DNA excluded. The sample holds 130,000 to 150,000 distinct CDR3 sequences. Their antigens remain unidentified. Study-wide points: Naive cells with CXCR3 showed TRB CDR3s that were more hydrophobic than those in CXCR3-negative naive cells.

Sequenced input: naive CXCR3+ CD8+ T cells from blood. This sample's subset: CD45RO-CCR7+CD27+CD95- naive CD8+ T cells expressing CXCR3 (TNR3+). These receptors were collected from a human donor in good health. Some clones in this sample may be carry-over from other donors' samples.

V is TRBV12-3 or TRBV12-4 and J is TRBJ1-2; the D call from TCRdb, TRBD1, cannot be confirmed without DNA. The CDR3 sequence is 16 residues long. CDR3 protein: CASSSGHPQVGYGYTF.

The rearrangement joins TRBV5-4 to TRBJ2-7; absent DNA, TCRdb's TRBD1 call cannot be checked. There are 16 residues in the CDR3. The germline V gene has CDR1 SGHNT and CDR2 YYREEE (reference sequence). CDR3 protein: CASSLWGQGRSYEQYF.

The chain carries TRBV28 and TRBJ2-5; TCRdb returns TRBD1, unconfirmable since there is no DNA. Germline CDR1 MDHEN, CDR2 SYDVKM. This CDR3 is 16 amino acids long. CDR3 region: CASRLTSRGGLETQYF.

CDR3: CAIPVGTGGTYEQYF. The chain links TRBV19 to TRBJ2-7; TCRdb gives TRBD1 as the D gene, but with no DNA this cannot be confirmed. Germline values: CDR1 LNHDA, CDR2 SQIVND (reference sequence). The CDR3 is made up of 15 amino acids.

CDR3: CASNTGALNTEAFF. The chain employs TRBV19 and TRBJ1-1; checking the TCRdb D call of TRBD1 is not possible without DNA. The CDR3 covers 14 residues. Germline V lookup: CDR1 LNHDA, CDR2 SQIVND (reference sequence).

The chain uses TRBV15 and TRBJ2-5; TCRdb reports TRBD1, a call that lacks DNA to check it against. CDR3 length: 17 amino acids. Germline CDR1 LNHNV, CDR2 YYDKDF (reference sequence). CDR3: CATSSPAEGTLQETQYF.